This T cell receptor beta chain was identified in a study of vaccination effects on CD4 cells after COVID-19. Overall study: Samples that were drawn after vaccination came a median of 72 days after the second dose.

Before sequencing, viral peptide pools were used by the ViraFEST assay to expand antigen-specific CD4+ T cells. At the end of around eleven days of culture, CD4+ T cells were isolated. The vaccine given was either BNT162b2 or mRNA-1273, in two doses. Vaccine recipients, nucleocapsid antibody negative, had no prior SARS-CoV-2 infection. PBMC were cultured at a few million per well with about 10 IU/ml IL-2 and roughly 10 ug/ml peptides. Half the medium was swapped for IL-2 medium on days 3 and 7. The V and J ends lost 2 bases and 4 bases respectively, with 13 bases between them. Germline lookup yields CDR1 SGHRS and CDR2 YFSETQ. The CDR3 runs 14 residues. The data were produced by immunoSEQ multiplex PCR, yet TCRdb's version contains in-frame clones alone and is incomplete. The table includes about 66,000 clones, 76% detected once. As for this clone: The antigen is unknown.

This rearrangement joins TRBV5-1 to TRBJ2-7, with a tentative D call TRBD1 (6 bases). This clonotype was sampled from a human donor who received a COVID-19 vaccine. Specimen: CD4+ T cells from PBMCs cultured with HCoV-OC43 spike peptides, collected after COVID-19 vaccination. Subset in this sample: HCoV-OC43 spike overlapping peptide pool stimulation. The CDR3 region is CASSLATGRYEQYV. The CDR3 DNA reads TGCGCCAGCAGCTTAGCCACAGGGAGATACGAGCAGTACGTC.